Listed below are T cell receptor beta chains from one sample, sequenced in a study of blood T cell repertoires in COVID-19. Produced via immunoSEQ multiplex PCR; TCRdb's table is partial and in-frame only. This table has over 70,000 clones, approximately 83% appearing once. Specimen: peripheral blood. Receptor source: an older woman with acute or convalescent COVID-19. CDR3s include the opening cysteine and the closing phenylalanine or tryptophan. The order of the fields is J gene, V gene, CDR3 protein.

TRBJ1-4 | TRBV19 | CASSIGTGKATNEKLFF
TRBJ1-2 | TRBV10-3 | CAISESSTGTDYGYTF
TRBJ1-4 | TRBV7-9 | CASSFWETTNEKLFF
TRBJ2-7 | TRBV6-5 | CATGERPIYEQYF
TRBJ2-7 | TRBV3-1/TRBV3-2 | CASSQLNGRYEQYF
TRBJ1-1 | TRBV5-1 | CASCDDSFRNTEAFF
TRBJ1-2 | TRBV6-5 | CASTGTGFGWGHYTF
TRBJ1-4 | TRBV19 | CASSPAGEKLFF
TRBJ2-5 | TRBV5-1 | CASRPSTGLQETQYF
TRBJ1-1 | TRBV19 | CASSEGDRGVNTEAFF
TRBJ2-3 | TRBV13 | CASSFTASDTQYF
TRBJ1-2 | TRBV15 | CATSNRLQGTKYGYTF
TRBJ2-3 | TRBV29-1 | CSVEGVSGSTDTQYF
TRBJ1-1 | TRBV5-1 | CASRDGGTEAFF
TRBJ1-1 | TRBV3-1/TRBV3-2 | CASSSGQFEAFF
TRBJ1-6 | TRBV28 | CASGEIPLHF
TRBJ1-1 | TRBV12-3/TRBV12-4 | CASSFSQSGAFF
TRBJ1-2 | TRBV6-5 | CASSIQARNYGYTF
TRBJ2-3 | TRBV3-1/TRBV3-2 | CASSLAGEGTDTQYF
TRBJ1-2 | TRBV3-1/TRBV3-2 | CASSQLGGARSSGYTF
TRBJ1-1 | TRBV6-5 | CASSNHRGRGTEAFF
TRBJ1-3 | TRBV6-5 | CASSGQGSNGNTIYF
TRBJ2-3 | TRBV3-1/TRBV3-2 | CASSQRVGGGADTQYF
TRBJ2-3 | TRBV6-4 | CASREGDRGGGLGTDTQYF
TRBJ2-2 | TRBV27 | CASSLSSGGRTGELFF
TRBJ2-3 | TRBV5-1 | CASQTGHTLDTQYF
TRBJ2-5 | TRBV5-1 | CASSFRTQETQYF
TRBJ2-1 | TRBV19 | CASSIPGGASREQFF
TRBJ1-6 | TRBV21-1 | CASSPPPGQGLNSPLHF
TRBJ1-1 | TRBV9 | CASSGPDREAFF
TRBJ1-1 | TRBV9 | CASSVVTGMVAFF
TRBJ2-1 | TRBV2 | CASRTSSGRRNEQFF
TRBJ1-4 | TRBV5-1 | CASSLQGIEKLFF
TRBJ2-3 | TRBV10-2 | CASSEWDRGMTTDTQYF
TRBJ2-3 | TRBV27 | CASSPQGLSTDTQYF
TRBJ1-3 | TRBV7-2 | CASSSYSGNTIYF
TRBJ2-7 | TRBV28 | CASSLAGGGSYEQYF
TRBJ2-3 | TRBV18 | CASSPPSSGKTDTQYF
TRBJ1-2 | TRBV12-3/TRBV12-4 | CASSSSANYGYTF